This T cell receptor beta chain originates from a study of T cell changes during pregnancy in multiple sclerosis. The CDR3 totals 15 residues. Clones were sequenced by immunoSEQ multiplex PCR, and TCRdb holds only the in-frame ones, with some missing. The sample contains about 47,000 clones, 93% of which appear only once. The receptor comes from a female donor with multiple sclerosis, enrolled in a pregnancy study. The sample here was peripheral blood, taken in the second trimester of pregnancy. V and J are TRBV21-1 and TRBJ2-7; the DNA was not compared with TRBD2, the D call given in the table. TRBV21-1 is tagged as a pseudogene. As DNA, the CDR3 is TGTGCCAGCAGCAAAGGAAAGCGGGAGGGTACCGAGCAGTACTTC. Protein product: CASSKGKREGTEQYF.